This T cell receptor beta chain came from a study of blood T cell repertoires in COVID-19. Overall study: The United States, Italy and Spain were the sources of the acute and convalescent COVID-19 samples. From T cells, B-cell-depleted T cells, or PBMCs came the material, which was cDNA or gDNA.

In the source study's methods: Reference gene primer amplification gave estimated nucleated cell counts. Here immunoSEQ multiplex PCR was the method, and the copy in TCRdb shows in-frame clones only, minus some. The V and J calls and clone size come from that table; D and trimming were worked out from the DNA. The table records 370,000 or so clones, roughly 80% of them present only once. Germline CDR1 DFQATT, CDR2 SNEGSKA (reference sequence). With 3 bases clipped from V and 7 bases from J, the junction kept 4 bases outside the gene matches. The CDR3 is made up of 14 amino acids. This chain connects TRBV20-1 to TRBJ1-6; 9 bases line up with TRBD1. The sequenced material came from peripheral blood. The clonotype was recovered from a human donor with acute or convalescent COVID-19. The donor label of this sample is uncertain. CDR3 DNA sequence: TGCAGTGCTAGTGGGGACAGGGTCAATTCACCCCTCCACTTT. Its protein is CSASGDRVNSPLHF.